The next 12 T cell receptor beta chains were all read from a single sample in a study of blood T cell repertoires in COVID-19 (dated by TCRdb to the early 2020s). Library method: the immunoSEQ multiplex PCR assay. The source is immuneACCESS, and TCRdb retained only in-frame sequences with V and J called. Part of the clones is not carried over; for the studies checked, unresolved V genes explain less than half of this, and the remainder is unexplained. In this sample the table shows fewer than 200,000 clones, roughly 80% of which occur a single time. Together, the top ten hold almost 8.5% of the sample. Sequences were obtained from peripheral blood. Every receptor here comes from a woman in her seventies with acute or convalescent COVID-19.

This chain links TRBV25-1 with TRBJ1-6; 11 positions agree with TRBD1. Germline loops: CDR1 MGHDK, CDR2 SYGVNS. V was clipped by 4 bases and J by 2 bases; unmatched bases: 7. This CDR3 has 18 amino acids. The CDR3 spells CASSGTGGSGAYNSPLHF. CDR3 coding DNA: TGTGCCAGCAGTGGGACAGGGGGCTCTGGCGCCTATAATTCACCCCTCCACTTT.

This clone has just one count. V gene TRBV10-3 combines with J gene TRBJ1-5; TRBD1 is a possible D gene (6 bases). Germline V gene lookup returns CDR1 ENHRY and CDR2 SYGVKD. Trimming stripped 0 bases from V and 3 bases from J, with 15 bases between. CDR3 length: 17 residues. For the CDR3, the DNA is TGTGCCATCAGTGAGTCCCCCATTCGACAGGCCAATCAGCCCCAGCATTTT. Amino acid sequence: CAISESPIRQANQPQHF.

CDR3 sequence reads: CAWHRGSYEQYF. In nucleotides, the CDR3 is TGTGCCTGGCACAGGGGCTCCTACGAGCAGTACTTC. The chain uses TRBV30 and TRBJ2-7, with 7 bases that match TRBD1. CDR3 length equals 12 residues. J lost 0 bases, V lost 5 bases, and 1 base had no gene match. Germline loops: CDR1 GTSNPN, CDR2 SVGIG (reference sequence).

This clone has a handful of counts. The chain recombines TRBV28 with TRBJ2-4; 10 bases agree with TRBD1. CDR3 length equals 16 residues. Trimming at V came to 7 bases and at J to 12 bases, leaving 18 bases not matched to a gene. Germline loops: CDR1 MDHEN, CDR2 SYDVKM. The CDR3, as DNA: TGTGCCAGCATAGGGTCCGACAGGGGGCGAGTGGTTGGTCAGTACTTC. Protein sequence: CASIGSDRGRVVGQYF.

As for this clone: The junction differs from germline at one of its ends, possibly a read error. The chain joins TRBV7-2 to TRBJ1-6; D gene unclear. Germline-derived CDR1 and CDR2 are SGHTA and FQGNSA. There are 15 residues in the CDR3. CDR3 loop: CASSPIIGPNSLLHF. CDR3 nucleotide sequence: TGTGCCAGCAGCCCGATCATTGGGCCCAATTCACTCCTCCACTTT.

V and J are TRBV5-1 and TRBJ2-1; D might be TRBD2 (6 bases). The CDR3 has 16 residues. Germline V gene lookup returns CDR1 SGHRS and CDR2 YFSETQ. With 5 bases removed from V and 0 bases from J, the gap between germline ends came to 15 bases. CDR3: CASSQAGSSSYNEQFF. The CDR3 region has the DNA TGCGCCAGCAGTCAGGCCGGGAGTAGCTCCTACAATGAGCAGTTCTTC.

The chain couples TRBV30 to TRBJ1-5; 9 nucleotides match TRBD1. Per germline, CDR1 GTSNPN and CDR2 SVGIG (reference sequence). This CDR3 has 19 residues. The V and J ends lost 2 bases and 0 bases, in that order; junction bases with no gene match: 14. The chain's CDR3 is CAWSPSGQGGRYSNQPQHF. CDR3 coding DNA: TGTGCCTGGAGTCCCTCGGGACAGGGCGGTCGGTATAGCAATCAGCCCCAGCATTTT.

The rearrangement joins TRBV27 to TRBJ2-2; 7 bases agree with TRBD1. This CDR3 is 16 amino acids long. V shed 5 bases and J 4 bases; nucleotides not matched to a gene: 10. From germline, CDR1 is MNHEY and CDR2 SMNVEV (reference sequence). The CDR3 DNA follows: TGTGCCAGCAGTCCCCTACGACAGGGACGCACCGGGGAGCTGTTTTTT. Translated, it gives CASSPLRQGRTGELFF.

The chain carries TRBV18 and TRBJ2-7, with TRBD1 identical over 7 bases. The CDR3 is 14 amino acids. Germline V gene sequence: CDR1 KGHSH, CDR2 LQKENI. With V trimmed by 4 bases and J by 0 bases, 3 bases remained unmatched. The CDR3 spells CASSLRTGSYEQYF. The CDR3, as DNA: TGTGCCAGCTCACTTAGGACAGGCTCCTACGAGCAGTACTTC.

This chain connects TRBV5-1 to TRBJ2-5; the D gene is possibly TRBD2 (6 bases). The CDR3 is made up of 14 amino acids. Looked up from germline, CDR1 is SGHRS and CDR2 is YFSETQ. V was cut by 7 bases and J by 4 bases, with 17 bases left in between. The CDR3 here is CASSGGGVGETQYF. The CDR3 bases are TGCGCCAGCTCTGGCGGCGGGGTTGGAGAGACCCAGTACTTC.

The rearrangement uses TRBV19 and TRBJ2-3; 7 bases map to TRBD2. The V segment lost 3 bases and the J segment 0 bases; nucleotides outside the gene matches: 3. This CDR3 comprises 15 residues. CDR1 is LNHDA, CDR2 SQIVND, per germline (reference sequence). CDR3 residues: CASSMGDYSTDTQYF. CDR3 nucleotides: TGTGCCAGTAGTATGGGGGACTACAGCACAGATACGCAGTATTTT.

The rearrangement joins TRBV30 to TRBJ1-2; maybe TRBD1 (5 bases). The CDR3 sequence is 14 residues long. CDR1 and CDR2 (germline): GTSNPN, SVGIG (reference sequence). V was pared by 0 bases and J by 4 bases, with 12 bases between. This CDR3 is CAWSVQVDSYGYTF. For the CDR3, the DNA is TGTGCCTGGAGTGTACAGGTCGACTCCTATGGCTACACCTTC.